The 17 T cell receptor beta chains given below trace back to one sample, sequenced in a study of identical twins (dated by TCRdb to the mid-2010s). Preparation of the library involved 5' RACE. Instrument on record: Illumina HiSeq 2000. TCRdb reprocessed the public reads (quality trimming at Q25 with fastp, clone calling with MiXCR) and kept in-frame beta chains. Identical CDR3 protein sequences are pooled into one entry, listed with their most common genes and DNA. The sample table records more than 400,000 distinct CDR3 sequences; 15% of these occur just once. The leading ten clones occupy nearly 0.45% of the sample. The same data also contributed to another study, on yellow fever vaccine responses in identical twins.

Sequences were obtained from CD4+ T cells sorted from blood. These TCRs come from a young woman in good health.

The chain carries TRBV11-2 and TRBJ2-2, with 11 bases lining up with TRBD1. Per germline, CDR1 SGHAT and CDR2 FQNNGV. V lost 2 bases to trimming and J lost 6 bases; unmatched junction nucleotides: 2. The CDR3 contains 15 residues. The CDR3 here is CASSLRDRGSGELFF. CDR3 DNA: TGTGCCAGCAGCTTAAGGGACAGGGGGTCCGGGGAGCTGTTTTTT.

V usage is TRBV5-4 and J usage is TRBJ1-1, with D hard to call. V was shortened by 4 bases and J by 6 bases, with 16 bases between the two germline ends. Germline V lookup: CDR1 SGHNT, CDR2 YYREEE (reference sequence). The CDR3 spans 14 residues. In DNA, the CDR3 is TGTGCCAGCAGCACCGGGGTGGGAATCGCTGAAGCTTTCTTT. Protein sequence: CASSTGVGIAEAFF.

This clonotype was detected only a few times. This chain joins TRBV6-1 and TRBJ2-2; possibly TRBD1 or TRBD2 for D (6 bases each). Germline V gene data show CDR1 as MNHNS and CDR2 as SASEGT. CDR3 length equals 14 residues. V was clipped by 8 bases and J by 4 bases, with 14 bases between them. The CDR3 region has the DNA TGTGCCAGCTCGAGGGGGGTCGGCACCGGGGAGCTGTTTTTT. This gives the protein CASSRGVGTGELFF.

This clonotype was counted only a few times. The CDR3 is CASSWDMNSPLHF. The DNA of the CDR3 is TGTGCCAGCAGCTGGGACATGAATTCACCCCTCCACTTT. The chain combines TRBV7-9 with TRBJ1-6; maybe TRBD1 (6 bases). Germline CDR1 is SEHNR and CDR2 is FQNEAQ (reference sequence). The CDR3 has 13 residues. V lost 4 bases and J lost 7, with 8 bases in between.

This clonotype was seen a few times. The CDR3 spells CSAKDRADEQFF. DNA of the CDR3: TGCAGTGCCAAGGACAGGGCCGATGAGCAGTTCTTC. The genes are TRBV20-1 and TRBJ2-1; 8 nucleotides align to TRBD1. Germline V gives CDR1 DFQATT, CDR2 SNEGSKA (reference sequence). J was trimmed by 8 bases and V by 6 bases; bases with no gene match: 6. The CDR3 totals 12 residues.

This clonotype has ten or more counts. The CDR3 sequence is CASSLEDWVSSGNTIYF. The CDR3 DNA reads as TGTGCCAGCAGCTTAGAGGATTGGGTGAGCTCTGGAAACACCATATATTTT. The genes are TRBV7-9 and TRBJ1-3; D gene uncertain. Germline V gene lookup returns CDR1 SEHNR and CDR2 FQNEAQ (reference sequence). V dropped 1 base and J dropped 0 bases, with 13 bases sitting between them. The CDR3 is 17 amino acids.

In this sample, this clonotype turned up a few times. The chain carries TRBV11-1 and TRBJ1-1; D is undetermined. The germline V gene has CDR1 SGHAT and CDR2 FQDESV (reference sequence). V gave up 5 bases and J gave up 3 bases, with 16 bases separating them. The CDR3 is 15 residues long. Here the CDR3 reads CASSLAAGSYTEAFF. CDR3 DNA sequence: TGTGCCAGCAGCCTCGCGGCAGGCAGCTACACTGAAGCTTTCTTT.

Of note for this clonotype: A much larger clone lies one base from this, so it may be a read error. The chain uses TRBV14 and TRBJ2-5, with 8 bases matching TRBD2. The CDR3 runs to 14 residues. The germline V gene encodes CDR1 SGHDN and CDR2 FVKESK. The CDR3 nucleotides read TGTACCAGCAGCCGGGGGGGCGCGTGGGAGACCCAGTACTTC. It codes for CTSSRGGAWETQYF.

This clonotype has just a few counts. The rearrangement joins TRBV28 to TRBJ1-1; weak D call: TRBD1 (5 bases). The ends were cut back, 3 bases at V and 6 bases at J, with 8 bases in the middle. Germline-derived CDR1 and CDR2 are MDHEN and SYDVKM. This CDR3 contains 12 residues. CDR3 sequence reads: CASSFWGPEAFF. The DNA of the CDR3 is TGTGCCAGCAGTTTCTGGGGCCCTGAAGCTTTCTTT.

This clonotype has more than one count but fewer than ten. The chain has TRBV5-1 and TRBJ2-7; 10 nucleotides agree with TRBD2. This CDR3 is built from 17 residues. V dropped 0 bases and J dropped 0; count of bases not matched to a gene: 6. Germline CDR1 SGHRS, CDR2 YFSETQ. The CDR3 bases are TGCGCCAGCAGCTTGGATGTTAGCGGGAGGAGCTCCTACGAGCAGTACTTC. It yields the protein CASSLDVSGRSSYEQYF.

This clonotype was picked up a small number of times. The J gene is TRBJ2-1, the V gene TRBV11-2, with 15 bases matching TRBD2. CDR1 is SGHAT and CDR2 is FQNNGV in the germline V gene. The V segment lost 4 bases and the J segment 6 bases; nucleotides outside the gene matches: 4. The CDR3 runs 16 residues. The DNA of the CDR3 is TGTGCCAGCAGCTACACGGGACTAGCGGGAGGCAATGAGCAGTTCTTC. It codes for CASSYTGLAGGNEQFF. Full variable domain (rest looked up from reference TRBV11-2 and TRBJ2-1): EAGVAQSPRYKIIEKRQSVAFWCNPISGHATLYWYQQILGQGPKLLIQFQNNGVVDDSQLPKDRFSAERLKGVDSTLKIQPAKLEDSAVYLCASSYTGLAGGNEQFFGPGTRLTVL.

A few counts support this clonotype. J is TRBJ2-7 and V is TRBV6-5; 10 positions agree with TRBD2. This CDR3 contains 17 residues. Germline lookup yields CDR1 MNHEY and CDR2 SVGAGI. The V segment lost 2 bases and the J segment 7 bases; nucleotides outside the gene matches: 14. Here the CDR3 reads CASSYPITSGKGWEQYF. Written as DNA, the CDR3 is TGTGCCAGCAGTTACCCGATAACTAGCGGGAAGGGGTGGGAGCAGTACTTC.

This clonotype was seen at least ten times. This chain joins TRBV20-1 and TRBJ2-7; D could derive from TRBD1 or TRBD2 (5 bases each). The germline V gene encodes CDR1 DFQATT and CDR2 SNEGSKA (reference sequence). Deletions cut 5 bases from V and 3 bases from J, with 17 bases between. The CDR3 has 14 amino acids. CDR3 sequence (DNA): TGCAGTGCTGGGAAGGGACCGAGAGACTACGAGCAGTACTTC. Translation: CSAGKGPRDYEQYF.

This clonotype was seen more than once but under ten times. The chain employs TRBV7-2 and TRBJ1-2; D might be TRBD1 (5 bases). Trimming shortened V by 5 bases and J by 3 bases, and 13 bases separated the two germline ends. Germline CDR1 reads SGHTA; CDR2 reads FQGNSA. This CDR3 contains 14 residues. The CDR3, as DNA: TGTGCCAGCAGCCGTCCCGGCAGGGACTATGGCTACACCTTC. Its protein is CASSRPGRDYGYTF.

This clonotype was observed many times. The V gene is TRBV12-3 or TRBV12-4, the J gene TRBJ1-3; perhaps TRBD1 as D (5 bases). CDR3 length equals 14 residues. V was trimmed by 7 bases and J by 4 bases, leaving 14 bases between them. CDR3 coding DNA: TGTGCCAGCACCCGCGGGGGACTGGGAAACACCATATATTTT. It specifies CASTRGGLGNTIYF.

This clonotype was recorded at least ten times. CDR3 region: CSARDPWGSITGELFF. The CDR3 region has the DNA TGCAGTGCTAGAGACCCCTGGGGGTCGATAACCGGGGAGCTGTTTTTT. The chain uses TRBV20-1 and TRBJ2-2, with D perhaps being TRBD1 or TRBD2 (5 bases each). Germline loops: CDR1 DFQATT, CDR2 SNEGSKA (reference sequence). This CDR3 is built from 16 residues. The V gene lost 0 bases and the J gene lost 5 bases, with 16 bases spanning the gap.

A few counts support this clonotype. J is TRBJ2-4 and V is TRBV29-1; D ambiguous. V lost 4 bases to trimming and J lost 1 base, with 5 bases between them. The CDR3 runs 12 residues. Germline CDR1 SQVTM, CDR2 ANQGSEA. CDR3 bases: TGCAGCGTTGGATGGGCCAAAAACATTCAGTACTTC. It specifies CSVGWAKNIQYF.